A selection of T cell receptor beta chains follows, all from one sample in a study of shared clonotypes between healthy human individuals. The repertoire was sequenced with immunoSEQ multiplex PCR; TCRdb's copy has only in-frame clones and lacks some. The data contain over 400,000 clones, around 95% of them singletons. The specimen sequenced was naive CD4+ T cells sorted from blood. All receptors come from a woman aged 30 to 39 in good health. The CDR3 runs from the conserved cysteine through the conserved F or W. Each record gives: J gene, D gene, V gene, clone size, CDR3 protein, CDR3 DNA. D genes are given only for firm matches. The size of a clone is reported for some rows only, either as once, few or many, or as a class for expanded clones.

>TRBJ2-7|.|TRBV27|.
CASSLLASTYEQYF
TGTGCCAGCAGTTTATTAGCTAGCACCTACGAGCAGTACTTC
>TRBJ2-7|.|TRBV2|.
CASSEFSRFSYEQYF
TGTGCCAGCAGTGAATTCTCGCGGTTCTCCTACGAGCAGTACTTC
>TRBJ1-2|.|TRBV10-3|.
CAISESEVYYGYTF
TGTGCCATCAGTGAGTCCGAGGTATACTACGGCTACACCTTC
>TRBJ2-3|TRBD2|TRBV5-1|.
CASSWGLAGVTDTQYF
TGCGCCAGCAGCTGGGGACTAGCGGGAGTCACAGATACGCAGTATTTT
>TRBJ2-7|TRBD1|TRBV14|.
CASSLQGPGEQYF
TGTGCCAGCAGCTTACAGGGGCCGGGCGAGCAGTACTTC
>TRBJ2-7|.|TRBV20-1|.
CSAKGNYEQYF
TGCAGTGCTAAGGGAAACTACGAGCAGTACTTC
>TRBJ1-2|TRBD1|TRBV11-2|.
CASSPDNRGRGYTF
TGTGCCAGCAGCCCCGATAACAGGGGTCGTGGCTACACCTTC
>TRBJ2-7|TRBD1|TRBV5-1|once
CASSPGQSYEQYF
TGCGCCAGCAGCCCGGGACAGTCCTACGAGCAGTACTTC
>TRBJ2-7|TRBD2|TRBV18|.
CASSPHEGLAGGDSYEQYF
TGTGCCAGCTCACCCCATGAGGGACTAGCGGGAGGGGACTCCTACGAGCAGTACTTC
>TRBJ1-6|.|TRBV5-4|.
CASSFSRGGWGNSPLHF
TGTGCCAGCAGTTTCTCCCGCGGGGGTTGGGGTAATTCACCCCTCCACTTT
>TRBJ2-1|TRBD2|TRBV6-4|.
CASSLISGASYNEQFF
TGTGCCAGCAGCTTAATTAGCGGGGCTTCCTACAATGAGCAGTTCTTC
>TRBJ1-3|.|TRBV6-5|.
CASSFDFGTFGNTIYF
TGTGCCAGCAGTTTCGACTTCGGGACTTTTGGAAACACCATATATTTT
>TRBJ2-3|TRBD2|TRBV10-1|.
CASSESLVRTSGSADTQYF
TGCGCCAGCAGTGAGTCGTTGGTGCGGACTAGCGGGAGCGCAGATACGCAGTATTTT
>TRBJ2-7|.|TRBV7-3|.
CASSLSDRGEQYF
TGTGCCAGCAGCTTAAGTGATCGGGGCGAGCAGTACTTC
>TRBJ2-3|TRBD1|TRBV5-1|.
CASRLGQGPIGADTQYF
TGCGCCAGCAGGCTGGGACAGGGTCCCATCGGAGCAGATACGCAGTATTTT
>TRBJ2-5|.|TRBV7-9|.
CASSFGSQETQYF
TGTGCCAGCAGCTTCGGCAGCCAAGAGACCCAGTACTTC